This T cell receptor (beta chain) appears in the sequencing data of a study of blood T cell repertoires in COVID-19. The wider study: The United States, Italy and Spain were the sources of the acute and convalescent COVID-19 samples. In each case, the material was cDNA or gDNA derived from T cells, B-cell-depleted T cells, or PBMCs.

Clones were read by immunoSEQ multiplex PCR, and TCRdb kept only the in-frame ones, dropping some. The sample consists of some 270,000 clones, about 85% of them appearing once. Individuals drawn from some 25 US areas were roughly 18 to 95 years old. Participants had their cohort set by participant-reported clinical history. This TCR was sampled from a woman aged 50 to 65 who had been exposed to COVID-19. The sequencing sample was made of PBMCs or T cells enriched from blood (not recorded which).

The CDR3, as DNA: TGTGCCATCAGTGGACAGGCCGATTCCACCGGGGAGCTGTTTTTT. Translating gives CAISGQADSTGELFF. V gene TRBV10-3 combines with J gene TRBJ2-2; D possibly corresponds to TRBD1 (6 bases). V lost 4 bases and J lost 4, with 13 bases in between. The CDR3 contains 15 residues. The germline gives CDR1 ENHRY, CDR2 SYGVKD.